This T cell receptor beta chain comes out of a study of human T cells and chemical hapten exposure. In the study overall: Small differences in pooled library volume mainly drove the variation in TCR yields per sample.

Stated time point: patch test 1, 2 weeks after DPC sensitization. Noted treatment: therapeutic diphenylcyclopropenone sensitization with weekly scalp DPC. V lost 10 bases and J lost 3, with 14 bases in between. This CDR3 region has 13 residues. In germline, CDR1 is MNHNS, CDR2 SASEGT. With respect to this clonotype: A read error is possible here, since a much larger clone lies one base away.

TCRdb re-called the RACE reads with MiXCR, one entry per CDR3 protein. The data contain around 110,000 distinct CDR3 sequences, 9.5% to 13% of them seen just once; the ten biggest clones take up more than 1.3%. This receptor was obtained from a woman aged 45-60 years with alopecia areata. Some clones in this sample may be carry-over from other donors' samples. This material consisted of whole blood, taken in connection with sensitization to the hapten diphenylcyclopropenone (DPC). The rearrangement uses TRBV6-1 and TRBJ2-3; D may correspond to TRBD1 or TRBD2 (5 bases each). Here the CDR3 reads CANTLRGTDTQYF. The CDR3 nucleotides are TGTGCCAACACCCTGAGGGGAACAGATACGCAGTATTTT.